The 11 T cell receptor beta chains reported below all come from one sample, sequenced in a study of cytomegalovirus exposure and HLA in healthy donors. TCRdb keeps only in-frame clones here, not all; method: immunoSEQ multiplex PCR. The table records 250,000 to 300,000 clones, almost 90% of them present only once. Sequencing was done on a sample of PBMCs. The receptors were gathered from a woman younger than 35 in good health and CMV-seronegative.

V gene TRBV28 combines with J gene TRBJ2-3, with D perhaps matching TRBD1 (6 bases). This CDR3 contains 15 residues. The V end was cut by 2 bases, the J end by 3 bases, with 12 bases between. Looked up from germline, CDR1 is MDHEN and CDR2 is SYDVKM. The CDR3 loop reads CASSLQGLWTDTQYF. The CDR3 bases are TGTGCCAGCAGTTTACAGGGGCTTTGGACAGATACGCAGTATTTT.

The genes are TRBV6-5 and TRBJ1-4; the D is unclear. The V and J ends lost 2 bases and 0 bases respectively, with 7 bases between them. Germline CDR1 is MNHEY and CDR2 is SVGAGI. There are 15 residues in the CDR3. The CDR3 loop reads CASSYSHSTNEKLFF. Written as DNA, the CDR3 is TGTGCCAGCAGTTACAGCCACTCAACTAATGAAAAACTGTTTTTT.

CDR3 amino acids: CASSLVTNGVSPLHF. The CDR3 DNA follows: TGCGCCAGCAGCTTGGTGACAAACGGTGTTTCACCCCTCCACTTT. The chain has TRBV5-1 and TRBJ1-6; D is uncertain. The V gene's germline CDR1 is SGHRS and CDR2 YFSETQ. Trimming took 0 bases from V and 9 from J, leaving 13 bases between them. This CDR3 spans 15 amino acids.

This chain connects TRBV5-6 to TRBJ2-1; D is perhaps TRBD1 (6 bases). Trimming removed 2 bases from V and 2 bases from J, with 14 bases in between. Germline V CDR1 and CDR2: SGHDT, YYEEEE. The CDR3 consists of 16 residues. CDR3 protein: CASSFGTGLTYNEQFF. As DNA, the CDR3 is TGTGCCAGCAGCTTCGGTACAGGGTTGACCTACAATGAGCAGTTCTTC.

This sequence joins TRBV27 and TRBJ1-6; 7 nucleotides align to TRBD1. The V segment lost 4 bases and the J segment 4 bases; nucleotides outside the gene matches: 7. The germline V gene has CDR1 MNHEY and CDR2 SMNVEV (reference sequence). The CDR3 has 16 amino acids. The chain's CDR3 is CASSSGTELYNSPLHF. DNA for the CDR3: TGTGCCAGCAGTTCCGGGACAGAATTGTATAATTCACCCCTCCACTTT.

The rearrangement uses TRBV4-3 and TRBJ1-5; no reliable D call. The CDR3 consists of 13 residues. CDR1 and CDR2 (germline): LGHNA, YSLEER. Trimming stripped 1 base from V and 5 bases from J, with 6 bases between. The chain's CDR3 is CASSQGRYQPQHF. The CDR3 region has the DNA TGCGCCAGCAGCCAAGGGCGGTATCAGCCCCAGCATTTT.

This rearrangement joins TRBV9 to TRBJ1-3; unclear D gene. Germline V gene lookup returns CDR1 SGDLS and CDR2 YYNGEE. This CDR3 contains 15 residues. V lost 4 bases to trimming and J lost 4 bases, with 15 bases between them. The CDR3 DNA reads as TGTGCCAGCAGCCCCCGAGGGATCGGAGGAAACACCATATATTTT. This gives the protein CASSPRGIGGNTIYF. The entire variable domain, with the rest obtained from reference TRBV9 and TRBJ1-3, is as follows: DSGVTQTPKHLITATGQRVTLRCSPRSGDLSVYWYQQSLDQGLQFLIQYYNGEERAKGNILERFSAQQFPDLHSELNLSSLELGDSALYFCASSPRGIGGNTIYFGEGSWLTVV.

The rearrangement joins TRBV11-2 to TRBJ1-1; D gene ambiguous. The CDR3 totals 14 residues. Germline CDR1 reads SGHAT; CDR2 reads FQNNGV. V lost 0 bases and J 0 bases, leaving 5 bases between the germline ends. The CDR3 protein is CASSLEVVNTEAFF. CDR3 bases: TGTGCCAGCAGCTTAGAAGTAGTGAACACTGAAGCTTTCTTT.

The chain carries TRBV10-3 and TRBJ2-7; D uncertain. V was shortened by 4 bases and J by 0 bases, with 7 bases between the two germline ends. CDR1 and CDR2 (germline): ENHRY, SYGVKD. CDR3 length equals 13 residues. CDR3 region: CAISVDTSYEQYF. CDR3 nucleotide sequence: TGTGCCATCAGTGTCGACACCTCCTACGAGCAGTACTTC.

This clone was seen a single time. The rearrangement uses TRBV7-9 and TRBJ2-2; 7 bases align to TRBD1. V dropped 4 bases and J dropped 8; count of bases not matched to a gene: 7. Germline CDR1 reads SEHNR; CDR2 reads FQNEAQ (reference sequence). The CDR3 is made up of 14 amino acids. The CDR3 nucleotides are TGTGCCAGCAGCTCGGGACAGCTGGGTGGGGAGCTGTTTTTT. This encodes CASSSGQLGGELFF.

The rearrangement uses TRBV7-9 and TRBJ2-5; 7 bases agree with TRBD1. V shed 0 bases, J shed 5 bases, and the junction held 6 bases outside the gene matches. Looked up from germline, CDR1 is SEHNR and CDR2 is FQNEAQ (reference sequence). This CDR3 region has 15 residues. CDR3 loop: CASSLATGEVETQYF. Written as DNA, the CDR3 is TGTGCCAGCAGCTTAGCAACAGGGGAAGTGGAGACCCAGTACTTC.